In its sample, the clone carrying this T cell receptor (beta chain) was seen a few times. Its antigen is as yet unknown. Individual cDNA molecules received unique molecular identifiers. MiXCR, run by TCRdb on the 5' RACE reads, gives a single entry per CDR3 protein. The table includes tens of thousands of distinct CDR3 sequences, 8% to 10% detected once. The record originates from a study of early T cells in non-severe SARS-CoV-2 infection. Study-level background: Unsorted whole-blood RNA was sequenced in bulk, leaving chains unpaired.

The CDR3 is 16 residues long. The J segment lost 0 bases and the V segment lost 4 bases, leaving 6 bases of the junction unmatched. CDR1 and CDR2 (germline): MNHEY, SMNVEV (reference sequence). Study-wide results and caveats: Matching with VDJdb favored anti-spike CD8 responses (missing private and CD4 specificities).

The sequencing input was whole blood. V usage is TRBV27 and J usage is TRBJ2-4; TRBD2 aligns across 7 bases. This clonotype originated in an adult who was a healthcare worker with PCR-confirmed SARS-CoV-2 infection or an uninfected control (not recorded which). In DNA, the CDR3 is TGTGCCAGCAGTTCGCCTAGCGGACTAGCCAAAAACATTCAGTACTTC. Its translation: CASSSPSGLAKNIQYF.